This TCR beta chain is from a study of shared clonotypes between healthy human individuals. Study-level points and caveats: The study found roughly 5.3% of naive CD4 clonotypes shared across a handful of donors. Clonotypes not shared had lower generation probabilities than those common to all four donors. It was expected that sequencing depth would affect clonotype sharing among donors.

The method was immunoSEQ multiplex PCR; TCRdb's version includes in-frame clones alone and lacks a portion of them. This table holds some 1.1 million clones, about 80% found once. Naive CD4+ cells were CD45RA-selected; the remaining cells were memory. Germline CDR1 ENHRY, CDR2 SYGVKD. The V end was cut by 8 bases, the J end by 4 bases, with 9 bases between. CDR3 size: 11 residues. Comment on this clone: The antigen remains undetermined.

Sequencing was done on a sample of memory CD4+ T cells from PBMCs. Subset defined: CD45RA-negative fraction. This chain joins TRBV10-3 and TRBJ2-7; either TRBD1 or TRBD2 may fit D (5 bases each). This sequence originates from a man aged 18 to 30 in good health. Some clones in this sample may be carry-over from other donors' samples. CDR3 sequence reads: CAIRDGYEQYF. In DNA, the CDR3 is TGTGCCATCCGGGACGGGTACGAGCAGTACTTC.